Each of the 6 T cell receptor beta chains below was sequenced from the same sample in a study of beta chain features in type 1 diabetes. Study-wide findings and caveats: All four CD4+ subsets from Type 1 diabetes patients carried moderately but significantly shorter TCRB CDR3s.

Expressed TCRB transcripts were sequenced because the isolated RNA had all been reverse transcribed beforehand. Measured with immunoSEQ multiplex PCR; TCRdb has only the in-frame clones, and not every one. The data show 250,000 to 300,000 clones, 24% seen once. Their target antigens are unknown. What was sequenced was naive CD4+ T cells from blood. Every receptor here comes from a woman aged 25 to 39 with type 1 diabetes.

The table lists this clone with a few counts. The gene calls are TRBV5-1 and TRBJ2-1; 8 nucleotides line up with TRBD2. This CDR3 region has 16 residues. Germline V gene lookup returns CDR1 SGHRS and CDR2 YFSETQ. The J segment lost 6 bases and the V segment lost 0 bases, leaving 8 bases of the junction unmatched. This chain's CDR3 is CASSLAVLAGPNEQFF. The DNA of the CDR3 is TGCGCCAGCAGCTTGGCCGTGTTAGCGGGGCCCAATGAGCAGTTCTTC.

This clone was seen more than once but under ten times. J is TRBJ2-3 and V is TRBV9, with 12 bases matching TRBD2. Germline V gene data show CDR1 as SGDLS and CDR2 as YYNGEE. The CDR3 extends over 19 amino acids. V was clipped by 0 bases and J by 0 bases; unmatched bases: 8. DNA of the CDR3: TGTGCCAGCAGCGTAGCTTCTCAGACTAGCGGGAGTAGCACAGATACGCAGTATTTT. Residues: CASSVASQTSGSSTDTQYF. Combining the CDR3 with reference TRBV9 and TRBJ2-3 gives the whole variable domain DSGVTQTPKHLITATGQRVTLRCSPRSGDLSVYWYQQSLDQGLQFLIQYYNGEERAKGNILERFSAQQFPDLHSELNLSSLELGDSALYFCASSVASQTSGSSTDTQYFGPGTRLTVL.

This chain joins TRBV9 and TRBJ1-1; D unclear. Germline values: CDR1 SGDLS, CDR2 YYNGEE. CDR3 size: 15 residues. With 0 bases removed from V and 7 bases from J, the gap between germline ends came to 16 bases. The CDR3 region is CASSVGRHGIGEAFF. Here the CDR3 DNA reads TGTGCCAGCAGCGTAGGTCGGCACGGGATTGGTGAAGCTTTCTTT.

The CDR3 region has the DNA TGTGCCAGCAGTATACAGGAAGACTATGGCTACACCTTC. The encoded protein is CASSIQEDYGYTF. The chain employs TRBV27 and TRBJ1-2, with a possible D match to TRBD1 (5 bases). The CDR3 runs to 13 residues. V shed 5 bases and J shed 3 bases, with 10 bases lying between them. Per the germline V gene, CDR1 is MNHEY and CDR2 is SMNVEV (reference sequence).

Only a few counts were recorded for this clone. The gene calls are TRBV7-3 and TRBJ1-1; TRBD1 matches at 8 bases. Trimming at V came to 5 bases and at J to 1 base, leaving 6 bases not matched to a gene. The CDR3 is 15 residues long. CDR1 and CDR2 (germline): SGHTA, FQGTGA. CDR3 DNA: TGTGCCAGCAGCCTGGACAGGGCGGGGAACACTGAAGCTTTCTTT. Residues: CASSLDRAGNTEAFF.

The chain couples TRBV9 to TRBJ1-1; D might be TRBD1 (6 bases). The CDR3 length is 14 residues. The V gene lost 1 base and the J gene lost 3 bases, with 10 bases spanning the gap. CDR1 is SGDLS, CDR2 YYNGEE, per germline. This CDR3 is CASSVMDSHTEAFF. The CDR3 nucleotides read TGTGCCAGCAGCGTAATGGACAGTCACACTGAAGCTTTCTTT.